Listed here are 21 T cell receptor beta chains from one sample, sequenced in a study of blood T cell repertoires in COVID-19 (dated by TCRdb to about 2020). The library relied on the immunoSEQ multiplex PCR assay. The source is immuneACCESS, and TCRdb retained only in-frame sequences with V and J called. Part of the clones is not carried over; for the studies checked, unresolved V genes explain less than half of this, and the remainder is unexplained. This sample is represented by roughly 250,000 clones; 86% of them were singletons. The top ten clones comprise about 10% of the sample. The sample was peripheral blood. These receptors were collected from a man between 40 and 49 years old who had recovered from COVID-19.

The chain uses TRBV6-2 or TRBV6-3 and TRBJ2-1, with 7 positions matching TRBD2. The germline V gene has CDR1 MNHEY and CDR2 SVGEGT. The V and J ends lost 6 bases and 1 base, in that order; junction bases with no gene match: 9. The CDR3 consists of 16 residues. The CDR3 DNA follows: TGTGCCAGCAGCCCCTCAGCGGGAAGGTCCTACAATGAGCAGTTCTTC. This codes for CASSPSAGRSYNEQFF.

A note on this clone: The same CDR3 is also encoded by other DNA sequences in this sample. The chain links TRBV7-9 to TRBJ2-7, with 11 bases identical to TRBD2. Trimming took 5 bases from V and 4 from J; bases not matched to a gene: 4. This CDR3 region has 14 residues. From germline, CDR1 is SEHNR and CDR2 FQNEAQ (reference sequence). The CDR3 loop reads CASSLTSGSYEQYF. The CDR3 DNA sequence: TGTGCCAGCAGCCTCACTAGCGGGAGTTACGAGCAGTACTTC.

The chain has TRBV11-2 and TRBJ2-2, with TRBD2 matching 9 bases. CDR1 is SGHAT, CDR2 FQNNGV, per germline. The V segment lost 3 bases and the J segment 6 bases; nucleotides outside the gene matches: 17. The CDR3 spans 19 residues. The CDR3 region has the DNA TGTGCCAGCAGCTTCTCAATTAGCGGGAGTAGGAGGCGCGCCGGGGAGCTGTTTTTT. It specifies CASSFSISGSRRRAGELFF.

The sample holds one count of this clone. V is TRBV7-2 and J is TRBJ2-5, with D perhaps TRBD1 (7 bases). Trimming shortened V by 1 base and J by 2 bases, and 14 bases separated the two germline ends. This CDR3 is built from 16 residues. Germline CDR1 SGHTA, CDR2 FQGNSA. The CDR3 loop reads CASSLGQGGVQETQYF. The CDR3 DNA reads TGTGCCAGCAGCTTAGGGCAGGGGGGAGTTCAAGAGACCCAGTACTTC.

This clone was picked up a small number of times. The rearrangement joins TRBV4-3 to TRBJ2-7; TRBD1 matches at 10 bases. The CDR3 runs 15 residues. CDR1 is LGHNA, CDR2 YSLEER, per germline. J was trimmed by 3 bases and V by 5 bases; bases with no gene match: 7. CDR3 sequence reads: CASSKARTGGYEQYF. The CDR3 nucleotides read TGCGCCAGCAGCAAAGCGAGGACAGGGGGCTACGAGCAGTACTTC.

In DNA, the CDR3 is TGTGCCAGCAGCAGTGATCCAGGGGAGGAGACCCAGTACTTC. Its translation is CASSSDPGEETQYF. The V and J genes are TRBV7-7 and TRBJ2-5; TRBD1 might be the D (6 bases). The CDR3 runs to 14 residues. Germline lookup yields CDR1 SSHAT and CDR2 FNYEAQ (reference sequence). V lost 5 bases, J lost 5 bases, and 15 bases lay in between.

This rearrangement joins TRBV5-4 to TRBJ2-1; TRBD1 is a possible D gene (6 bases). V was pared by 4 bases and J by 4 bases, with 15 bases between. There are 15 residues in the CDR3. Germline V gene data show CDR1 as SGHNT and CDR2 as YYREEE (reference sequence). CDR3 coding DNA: TGTGCCAGCAGCCCACGTGTGGGACAATACAATGAGCAGTTCTTC. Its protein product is CASSPRVGQYNEQFF.

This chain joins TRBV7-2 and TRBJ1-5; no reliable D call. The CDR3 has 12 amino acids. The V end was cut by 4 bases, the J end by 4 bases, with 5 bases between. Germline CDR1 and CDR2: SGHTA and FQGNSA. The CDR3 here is CASSSYNQPQHF. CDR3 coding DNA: TGTGCCAGCAGCTCGTATAATCAGCCCCAGCATTTT.

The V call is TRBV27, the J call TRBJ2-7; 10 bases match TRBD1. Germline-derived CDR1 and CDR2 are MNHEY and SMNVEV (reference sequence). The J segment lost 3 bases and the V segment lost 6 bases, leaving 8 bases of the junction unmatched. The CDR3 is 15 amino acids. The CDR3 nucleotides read TGTGCCAGCAGCATGAGGGACAGGGGACACTACGAGCAGTACTTC. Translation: CASSMRDRGHYEQYF.

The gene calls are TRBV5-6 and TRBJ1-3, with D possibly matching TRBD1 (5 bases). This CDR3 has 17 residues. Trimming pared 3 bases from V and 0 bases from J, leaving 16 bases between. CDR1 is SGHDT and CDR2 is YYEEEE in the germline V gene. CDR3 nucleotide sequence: TGTGCCAGCAGCTCGTCTTGGGGCATACGCTCTGGAAACACCATATATTTT. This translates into CASSSSWGIRSGNTIYF.

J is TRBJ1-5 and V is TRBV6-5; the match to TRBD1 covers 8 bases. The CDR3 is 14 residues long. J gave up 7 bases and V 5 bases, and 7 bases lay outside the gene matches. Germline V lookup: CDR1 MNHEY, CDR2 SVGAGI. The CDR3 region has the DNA TGTGCCAGCAGTCAGGGGGCCACTAGACAGCCCCAGCATTTT. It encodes CASSQGATRQPQHF.

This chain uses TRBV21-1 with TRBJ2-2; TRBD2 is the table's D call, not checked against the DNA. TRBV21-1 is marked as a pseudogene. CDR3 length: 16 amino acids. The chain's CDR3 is CASSKGLLAGTGELFF. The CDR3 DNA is TGTGCCAGCAGCAAAGGTTTACTAGCGGGGACCGGGGAGCTGTTTTTT.

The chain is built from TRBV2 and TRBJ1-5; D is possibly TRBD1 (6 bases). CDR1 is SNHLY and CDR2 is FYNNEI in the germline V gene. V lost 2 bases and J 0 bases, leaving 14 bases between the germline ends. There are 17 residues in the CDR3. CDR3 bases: TGTGCCAGCAGTGAATACAGGGCAAAATATAGCAATCAGCCCCAGCATTTT. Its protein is CASSEYRAKYSNQPQHF.

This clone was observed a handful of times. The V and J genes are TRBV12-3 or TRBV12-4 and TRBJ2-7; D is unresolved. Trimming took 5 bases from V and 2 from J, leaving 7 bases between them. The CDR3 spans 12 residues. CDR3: CASSPVPYEQYF. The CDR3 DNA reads TGTGCCAGCAGTCCCGTCCCCTACGAGCAGTACTTC.

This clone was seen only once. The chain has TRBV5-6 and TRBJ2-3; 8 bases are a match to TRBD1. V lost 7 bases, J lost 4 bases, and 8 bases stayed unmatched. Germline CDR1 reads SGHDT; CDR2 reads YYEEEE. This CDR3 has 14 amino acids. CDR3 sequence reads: CASAPKQGADTQYF. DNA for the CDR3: TGTGCCAGCGCTCCCAAACAGGGGGCAGATACGCAGTATTTT. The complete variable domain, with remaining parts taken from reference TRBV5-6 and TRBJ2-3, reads DAGVTQSPTHLIKTRGQQVTLRCSPKSGHDTVSWYQQALGQGPQFIFQYYEEEERQRGNFPDRFSGHQFPNYSSELNVNALLLGDSALYLCASAPKQGADTQYFGPGTRLTVL.

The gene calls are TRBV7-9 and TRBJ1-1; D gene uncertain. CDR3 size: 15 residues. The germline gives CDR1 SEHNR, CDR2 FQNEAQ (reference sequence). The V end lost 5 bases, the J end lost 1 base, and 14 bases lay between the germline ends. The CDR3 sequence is CASSPRDLANTEAFF. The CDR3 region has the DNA TGTGCCAGCAGCCCACGGGATTTGGCGAACACTGAAGCTTTCTTT.

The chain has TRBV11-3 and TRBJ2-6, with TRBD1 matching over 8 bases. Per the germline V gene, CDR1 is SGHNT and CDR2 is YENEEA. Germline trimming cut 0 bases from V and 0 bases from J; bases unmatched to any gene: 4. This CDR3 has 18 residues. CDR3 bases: TGTGCCAGCAGCTTAGACAGGGGGCCTAGCTCTGGGGCCAACGTCCTGACTTTC. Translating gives CASSLDRGPSSGANVLTF.

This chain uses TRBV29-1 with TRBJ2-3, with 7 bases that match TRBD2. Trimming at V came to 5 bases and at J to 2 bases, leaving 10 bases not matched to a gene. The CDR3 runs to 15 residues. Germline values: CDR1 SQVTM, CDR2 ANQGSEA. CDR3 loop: CSVSLAATNTDTQYF. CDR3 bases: TGCAGCGTTAGCCTAGCGGCCACCAACACAGATACGCAGTATTTT.

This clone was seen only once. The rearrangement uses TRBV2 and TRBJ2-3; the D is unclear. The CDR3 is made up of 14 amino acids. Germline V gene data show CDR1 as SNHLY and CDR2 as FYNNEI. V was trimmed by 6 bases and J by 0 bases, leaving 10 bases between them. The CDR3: CASSAERSTDTQYF. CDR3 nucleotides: TGTGCCAGCAGCGCCGAGAGGAGCACAGATACGCAGTATTTT. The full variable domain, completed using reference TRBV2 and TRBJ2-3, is EPEVTQTPSHQVTQMGQEVILRCVPISNHLYFYWYRQILGQKVEFLVSFYNNEISEKSEIFDDQFSVERPDGSNFTLKIRSTKLEDSAMYFCASSAERSTDTQYFGPGTRLTVL.

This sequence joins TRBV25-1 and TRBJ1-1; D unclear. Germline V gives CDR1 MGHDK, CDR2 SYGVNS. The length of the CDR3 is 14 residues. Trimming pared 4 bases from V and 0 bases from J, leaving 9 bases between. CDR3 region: CASSGVGVNTEAFF. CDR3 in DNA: TGTGCCAGCAGTGGGGTGGGAGTGAACACTGAAGCTTTCTTT.

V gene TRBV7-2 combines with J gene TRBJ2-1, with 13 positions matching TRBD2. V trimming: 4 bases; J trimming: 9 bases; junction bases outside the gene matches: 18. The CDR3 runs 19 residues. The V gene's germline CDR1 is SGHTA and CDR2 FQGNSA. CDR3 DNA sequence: TGTGCCAGCAGCTCCGTAGGGGCGCTCAGACTAGCGGGAGGCGTTGAGCAGTTCTTC. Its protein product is CASSSVGALRLAGGVEQFF.